The rows below give T cell receptor beta chains drawn from one sample of a study of T cells in localized non-small cell lung cancer. The assay was immunoSEQ multiplex PCR, and TCRdb's table has in-frame clones only and misses some. The table has around 130,000 clones, 89% seen once; the top ten hold approximately 1.7%. Here the sequenced sample was peripheral blood, taken before any cancer treatment. The receptor source for this set is a female donor at least 60 years old with stage I lung adenocarcinoma. CDR3s include the opening cysteine and the closing phenylalanine or tryptophan. Each record gives: clone size, V gene, J gene, D gene, CDR3 protein, CDR3 DNA. D genes are given only for firm matches. Clone size appears in some rows only: once, few, many, or a class for an expanded clone.

NA	TRBV30	TRBJ2-1	TRBD1	CAWSDRAGTGGNNEQFF	TGTGCCTGGAGCGATCGGGCAGGGACAGGGGGGAACAATGAGCAGTTCTTC
NA	TRBV6-1	TRBJ2-2	NA	CASRINTGELFF	TGTGCCAGCAGGATTAACACCGGGGAGCTGTTTTTT
NA	TRBV5-1	TRBJ1-2	NA	CASSFSSDYGYTF	TGCGCCAGCAGCTTTAGTTCGGACTATGGGTACACCTTC
NA	TRBV19	TRBJ1-2	TRBD1	CASTWDRASGGYTF	TGTGCCAGTACATGGGACAGGGCCTCCGGTGGCTACACCTTC
NA	TRBV7-2	TRBJ1-1	NA	CASSLISNTEAFF	TGTGCCAGCAGCTTAATCTCCAACACTGAAGCTTTCTTT
NA	TRBV6-1	TRBJ2-7	NA	CASSDSGRGQYF	TGTGCCAGCAGTGATTCAGGGAGAGGGCAGTACTTC
NA	TRBV5-1	TRBJ1-3	NA	CASSRANEGNTIYF	TGCGCCAGCAGCCGGGCCAACGAGGGAAACACCATATATTTT
NA	TRBV9	TRBJ2-7	TRBD1	CASSGLGTGYYEQYF	TGTGCCAGCAGCGGACTGGGGACAGGATACTACGAGCAGTACTTC
NA	TRBV4-1	TRBJ2-2	TRBD1	CASSLWTGGAITGELFF	TGCGCCAGCAGCCTCTGGACAGGGGGCGCGATAACCGGGGAGCTGTTTTTT
NA	TRBV27	TRBJ2-7	TRBD2	CASSLRLAGYEQYF	TGTGCCAGCAGTTTAAGGCTAGCGGGCTACGAGCAGTACTTC
once	TRBV7-3	TRBJ1-1	NA	CASSLKVPGSETEAFF	TGTGCCAGCAGCTTAAAAGTCCCGGGTTCCGAGACTGAAGCTTTCTTT
once	TRBV7-3	TRBJ2-3	NA	CASSRGKATLDTQYF	TGTGCCAGCAGCAGGGGGAAGGCAACCCTTGATACGCAGTATTTT